Detailed here is one TCR beta chain. The sample is drawn from a study of response to subunit inactivated influenza vaccine. The CDR3 has 16 residues. Germline CDR1 reads DFQATT; CDR2 reads SNEGSKA (reference sequence). Trimming at V came to 4 bases and at J to 1 base, leaving 8 bases not matched to a gene. TCRdb reprocessed the RT-PCR reads via MiXCR and lists one record per CDR3 protein. The sample lists hundreds of thousands of distinct CDR3 sequences; roughly 25% were seen once. The J gene is TRBJ2-3, the V gene TRBV20-1, with 10 bases identical to TRBD2. The specimen was CD4+ T cells sorted from PBMCs, collected less than 6 days after vaccination. This receptor was taken from a man aged 45-60 years who received an inactivated influenza vaccine. CDR3 sequence (DNA): TGCAGTGCTACCATGTGGGGGACTAGCGGCACAGATACGCAGTATTTT. It is translated as CSATMWGTSGTDTQYF.